This T cell receptor (beta chain) was identified during a study of blood T cell repertoires in COVID-19. Looking at the study overall: Researchers got acute and convalescent COVID-19 samples from the United States, Italy and Spain. T cells, B-cell-depleted T cells, or PBMCs supplied cDNA or gDNA.

In the authors' workflow: Reference gene primer amplification gave nucleated cell count estimates. TCRdb keeps only in-frame clones here, not all; method: immunoSEQ multiplex PCR. That table supplies the V and J calls and clone size; D and trimming were determined from the DNA. This table holds just under 350,000 clones, around 80% found once. Trimming shortened V by 4 bases and J by 4 bases, and 8 bases separated the two germline ends. The germline gives CDR1 SGHRS, CDR2 YFSETQ. The CDR3 runs to 12 residues. Sequencing was performed on peripheral blood. The chain is built from TRBV5-1 and TRBJ2-5; TRBD2 might be the D (6 bases). The sequence derives from a man aged 30 to 39 with active or convalescent COVID-19. CDR3 nucleotide sequence: TGCGCCAGCAGCCCGCGGGGAGAGACCCAGTACTTC. This codes for CASSPRGETQYF.